This T cell receptor beta chain was observed in a study of T cells after yellow fever vaccination. Points from the study as a whole: Clones that expanded after primary vaccination mostly reappeared after the booster (roughly 97% CD4, 70% to 90% CD8). FACS-sorted repertoires could harbor abundant contaminating bulk-population clonotypes. Weaker, the secondary response peaked sooner, at day 5 versus 15.

This CDR3 has 16 residues. CDR1 is SGHRS and CDR2 is YFSETQ in the germline V gene. J lost 0 bases, V lost 3 bases, and 7 bases had no gene match. Remarks on this clonotype: Its antigen is still unknown.

TCRdb used MiXCR to reprocess the 5' RACE reads, holding one entry per CDR3 protein. The data hold hundreds of thousands of distinct CDR3 sequences, with 9.5% to 15% observed a single time. The receptor was isolated from a man between 18 and 29 years old who received the YFV17D yellow fever vaccine. The chain couples TRBV5-1 to TRBJ1-2; TRBD1 matches at 8 bases. The material sequenced was CD4+ T cells sorted from PBMCs, taken 15 days after the yellow fever booster vaccination. The CDR3 loop reads CASSSGQGDANYGYTF. The CDR3 nucleotides are TGCGCCAGCAGCTCTGGACAGGGAGACGCTAACTATGGCTACACCTTC.